Below are 13 T cell receptor beta chains sequenced from a single sample in a study of blood T cell repertoires in COVID-19. The protocol was immunoSEQ multiplex PCR, while the TCRdb copy is restricted to in-frame clones and leaves out a portion. The sample yields around 25,000 clones, nearly 90% seen once. Sequences were obtained from peripheral blood. The receptors originated from a man in his 70s with acute or convalescent COVID-19.

CDR3 DNA sequence: TGCGCCAGCAGTGAGCACAGGGGTGGATCACCCCTCCACTTT. Protein product: CASSEHRGGSPLHF. V is TRBV10-1 and J is TRBJ1-6, with TRBD1 identical over 7 bases. Germline V gene sequence: CDR1 WNHNN, CDR2 SYGVQD (reference sequence). V shed 2 bases, J shed 10 bases, and the junction held 5 bases outside the gene matches. The length of the CDR3 is 14 residues.

This chain uses TRBV19 with TRBJ1-4, with D possibly matching TRBD1 (6 bases). This CDR3 spans 14 amino acids. CDR1 and CDR2 from the germline V gene are LNHDA and SQIVND (reference sequence). V was trimmed by 6 bases and J by 3 bases, leaving 11 bases between them. The CDR3 sequence: CASSLGGSNEKLFF. CDR3 DNA: TGTGCCAGTAGCCTTGGGGGCTCTAATGAAAAACTGTTTTTT.

The J gene is TRBJ2-3, the V gene TRBV3-1 (or the pseudogene TRBV3-2), with a tentative D call TRBD2 (6 bases). The V and J ends lost 4 bases and 6 bases respectively, with 11 bases between them. This CDR3 comprises 13 residues. The germline V gene has CDR1 LGHDT and CDR2 YNNKEL (reference sequence). CDR3 sequence reads: CASSPSLADTQYF. The CDR3 region has the DNA TGTGCCAGCAGCCCATCCCTAGCGGATACGCAGTATTTT.

The V call is TRBV5-6, the J call TRBJ1-5; possible D gene TRBD1, 5 bases. The CDR3 covers 13 residues. Germline V gene sequence: CDR1 SGHDT, CDR2 YYEEEE. Trimming took off 4 bases at V and 8 bases at J, with 13 bases between the two ends. The CDR3 DNA reads TGTGCCAGCAGCGCCCATTCCAGGGAGCCCCAGCATTTT. Amino acid sequence: CASSAHSREPQHF.

The chain combines TRBV6-2 or TRBV6-3 with TRBJ2-7, with D perhaps matching TRBD1 (6 bases). Germline CDR1 is MNHEY and CDR2 is SVGEGT. The CDR3 totals 16 residues. Deletions cut 0 bases from V and 0 bases from J, with 12 bases between. CDR3 DNA: TGTGCCAGCAGTTACTCAGATAGGGGGATCTCCTACGAGCAGTACTTC. Protein product: CASSYSDRGISYEQYF.

This sequence joins TRBV30 and TRBJ1-3, with D possibly TRBD1 on 6 matching bases. Trimming left V 8 bases short and J 4 bases short, with 12 bases between. The CDR3 length is 12 residues. Germline assignment: CDR1 GTSNPN and CDR2 SVGIG (reference sequence). This chain's CDR3 is CARRTEGNTIYF. DNA of the CDR3: TGTGCCCGGCGGACAGAGGGAAACACCATATATTTT.

J is TRBJ2-1 and V is TRBV20-1, with D possibly being TRBD1 (5 bases). CDR3 length: 12 amino acids. V was cut by 3 bases and J by 7 bases, with 10 bases left in between. Per germline, CDR1 DFQATT and CDR2 SNEGSKA (reference sequence). This chain's CDR3 is CSASQGRNEQFF. The CDR3 bases are TGCAGTGCTAGTCAGGGAAGGAATGAGCAGTTCTTC.

This chain's CDR3 is CATSDADRATQETQYF. The CDR3 DNA reads TGTGCCACCAGTGATGCGGACAGGGCTACCCAAGAGACCCAGTACTTC. The V call is TRBV24-1, the J call TRBJ2-5; 8 bases align to TRBD1. Germline V gene sequence: CDR1 KGHDR, CDR2 SFDVKD. V shed 3 bases, J shed 1 base, and the junction held 6 bases outside the gene matches. CDR3 length equals 16 residues.

In this sample, this clone turned up a few times. The V call is TRBV7-3, the J call TRBJ2-3, with a weak D call TRBD2 (5 bases). Germline loops: CDR1 SGHTA, CDR2 FQGTGA. This CDR3 region has 12 residues. The germline V and J ends were trimmed by 5 bases and 4 bases, with 7 bases remaining between them. DNA for the CDR3: TGTGCCAGCAGCCTGAGGGCAGATACGCAGTATTTT. Protein product: CASSLRADTQYF. Using reference TRBV7-3 and TRBJ2-3 for the parts outside the CDR3, the full variable domain is GAGVSQTPSNKVTEKGKYVELRCDPISGHTALYWYRQSLGQGPEFLIYFQGTGAADDSGLPNDRFFAVRPEGSVSTLKIQRTERGDSAVYLCASSLRADTQYFGPGTRLTVL.

In this sample, this clone turned up once. The chain carries TRBV19 and TRBJ1-5; 7 bases agree with TRBD1. The CDR3 spans 15 residues. The V gene's germline CDR1 is LNHDA and CDR2 SQIVND (reference sequence). With V trimmed by 3 bases and J by 6 bases, 8 bases remained unmatched. CDR3 coding DNA: TGTGCCAGTAGTATTAGTGCAGGGGGGCGTCAGCCCCAGCATTTT. Its protein is CASSISAGGRQPQHF.

The V and J genes are TRBV5-1 and TRBJ1-2; D may be TRBD1 (5 bases). The V end lost 4 bases, the J end lost 8 bases, and 15 bases lay between the germline ends. CDR3 size: 13 residues. Germline values: CDR1 SGHRS, CDR2 YFSETQ. In DNA, the CDR3 is TGCGCCAGCAGCCCGGACATGGGGAAGGGCTACACCTTC. Residues: CASSPDMGKGYTF.

The chain is built from TRBV3-1 (or the pseudogene TRBV3-2) and TRBJ1-1; 10 bases are a match to TRBD1. The germline CDR1 and CDR2 sequences are LGHDT and YNNKEL (reference sequence). With V trimmed by 2 bases and J by 4 bases, 4 bases remained unmatched. This CDR3 comprises 15 residues. The CDR3 region is CASSQQGQGSTEAFF. The CDR3, as DNA: TGTGCCAGCAGCCAACAGGGACAGGGGAGCACTGAAGCTTTCTTT.

This chain connects TRBV24-1 to TRBJ2-1; 10 bases agree with TRBD2. V was clipped by 3 bases and J by 8 bases; unmatched bases: 9. Germline-derived CDR1 and CDR2 are KGHDR and SFDVKD. CDR3 length: 16 amino acids. This CDR3 is CATSDPGTSVGDEQFF. CDR3 nucleotides: TGTGCCACCAGTGATCCTGGGACTAGCGTGGGGGATGAGCAGTTCTTC.